The 27 T cell receptor beta chains below come from one sample, sequenced in a study of PD-L1 blockade in urothelial cancer. Profiling relied on immunoSEQ multiplex PCR, and the TCRdb table lists in-frame clones only, not all of them. Among 35,000 to 40,000 clones listed, about 86% were seen once. Indicated time point: peripheral blood 6 weeks after treatment start. Source: PBMCs, taken around atezolizumab (anti-PD-L1) treatment. The receptors shown here come from a man aged 60 to 69 with urothelial cancer.

The genes are TRBV4-1 and TRBJ2-1, with D perhaps matching TRBD2 (6 bases). Trimming left V 0 bases short and J 6 bases short, with 15 bases between. CDR1 MGHRA and CDR2 YSYEKL come from the germline V gene. The CDR3 contains 16 residues. CDR3 region: CASSQEDGGKGNEQFF. The CDR3 DNA reads TGCGCCAGCAGCCAAGAAGATGGGGGGAAGGGCAATGAGCAGTTCTTC.

The chain carries TRBV7-6 and TRBJ2-7; 7 positions match TRBD2. There are 14 residues in the CDR3. The junction had 7 bases not matched to a gene; V was cut back by 5 bases and J by 3 bases. CDR1 is SGHVS and CDR2 is FNYEAQ in the germline V gene. For the CDR3, the DNA is TGTGCCAGCAGCCAAACGGAGCGGGGCTACGAGCAGTACTTC. It is translated as CASSQTERGYEQYF.

This chain links TRBV7-9 with TRBJ1-2, with 9 positions matching TRBD1. J was trimmed by 2 bases and V by 1 base; bases with no gene match: 8. Germline CDR1 and CDR2: SEHNR and FQNEAQ (reference sequence). The length of the CDR3 is 17 residues. This CDR3 reads CASSLVGTGRSNYGYTF. The CDR3 DNA follows: TGTGCCAGCAGCTTAGTTGGGACAGGGAGATCCAACTATGGCTACACCTTC.

This sequence joins TRBV27 and TRBJ1-2; 9 bases line up with TRBD1. CDR3 length: 13 amino acids. Trimming at V came to 6 bases and at J to 4 bases, leaving 3 bases not matched to a gene. Germline assignment: CDR1 MNHEY and CDR2 SMNVEV (reference sequence). The CDR3 DNA follows: TGTGCCAGCAGCCGGACAGGGGCCTATGGCTACACCTTC. Amino acids: CASSRTGAYGYTF.

This chain uses TRBV9 with TRBJ2-2; 7 bases match TRBD1. The V segment lost 7 bases and the J segment 2 bases; nucleotides outside the gene matches: 5. CDR1 is SGDLS, CDR2 YYNGEE, per germline. The CDR3 has 14 residues. CDR3 sequence: CASGQGGNTGELFF. CDR3 nucleotide sequence: TGTGCCAGCGGCCAAGGGGGCAACACCGGGGAGCTGTTTTTT.

The chain carries TRBV9 and TRBJ2-2, with TRBD1 identical over 8 bases. The trim removed 5 bases at V and 5 bases at J, leaving 5 bases unmatched. The CDR3 extends over 14 amino acids. CDR1 and CDR2 from the germline V gene are SGDLS and YYNGEE. The CDR3 nucleotides are TGTGCCAGCAGTCAGGGGGCGGGAACCGGGGAGCTGTTTTTT. Protein sequence: CASSQGAGTGELFF.

The chain combines TRBV11-3 with TRBJ1-2, with D unclear. This CDR3 is built from 14 residues. Germline-derived CDR1 and CDR2 are SGHNT and YENEEA. The ends were cut back, 1 base at V and 6 bases at J, with 12 bases in the middle. CDR3 residues: CASSLGPSADGYTF. In DNA form, the CDR3 reads TGTGCCAGCAGCTTAGGGCCTTCCGCCGATGGCTACACCTTC.

The chain carries TRBV5-6 and TRBJ2-2; the match to TRBD1 covers 9 bases. Germline CDR1 is SGHDT and CDR2 is YYEEEE. Trimming removed 5 bases from V and 0 bases from J; junction bases left unmatched: 8. The CDR3 is 17 amino acids. The CDR3 nucleotides are TGTGCCAGCAGTTATCAGGGACAGGGACCGAACACCGGGGAGCTGTTTTTT. Amino acid sequence: CASSYQGQGPNTGELFF.

J is TRBJ2-3 and V is TRBV2; TRBD2 aligns across 9 bases. CDR1 and CDR2 (germline): SNHLY, FYNNEI. V shed 4 bases, J shed 2 bases, and the junction held 10 bases outside the gene matches. This CDR3 is 17 amino acids long. The CDR3 sequence: CASSVMGLATFTDTQYF. Written as DNA, the CDR3 is TGTGCCAGCAGTGTGATGGGACTAGCTACTTTCACAGATACGCAGTATTTT. The full variable domain, rest sourced from reference TRBV2 and TRBJ2-3, is EPEVTQTPSHQVTQMGQEVILRCVPISNHLYFYWYRQILGQKVEFLVSFYNNEISEKSEIFDDQFSVERPDGSNFTLKIRSTKLEDSAMYFCASSVMGLATFTDTQYFGPGTRLTVL.

The CDR3 sequence is CASIGTSGIAKNIQYF. CDR3 in DNA: TGTGCCAGTATTGGGACTAGCGGGATTGCCAAAAACATTCAGTACTTC. This chain links TRBV19 with TRBJ2-4; 13 bases fit TRBD2. J gave up 1 base and V 7 bases, and 4 bases lay outside the gene matches. This CDR3 spans 16 amino acids. CDR1 and CDR2 from the germline V gene are LNHDA and SQIVND (reference sequence).

The chain employs TRBV6-5 and TRBJ2-4; D not certain. From germline, CDR1 is MNHEY and CDR2 SVGAGI. Trimming took off 5 bases at V and 0 bases at J, with 8 bases between the two ends. The CDR3 extends over 14 amino acids. The CDR3 DNA is TGTGCCAGCAGTCCCTACCTAGCCAAAAACATTCAGTACTTC. It is translated as CASSPYLAKNIQYF.

The rearrangement joins TRBV7-3 to TRBJ1-6; D is undetermined. V was clipped by 5 bases and J by 7 bases, with 9 bases between them. CDR1 and CDR2 (germline): SGHTA, FQGTGA. The CDR3 is 13 residues long. The DNA of the CDR3 is TGTGCCAGCAGCACAAACAGCAATTCACCCCTCCACTTT. Translated, it gives CASSTNSNSPLHF.

The chain uses TRBV5-1 and TRBJ2-2, with 7 bases aligning to TRBD1. The V gene end was trimmed by 4 bases and the J gene end by 9 bases; junction bases not matched to a gene: 12. CDR1 and CDR2 (germline): SGHRS, YFSETQ. CDR3 length: 15 amino acids. The CDR3 DNA sequence: TGCGCCAGCAGCAAGACAGGGAGCGAACACCGGGAGCTGTTTTTT. Its translation is CASSKTGSEHRELFF.

Written as DNA, the CDR3 is TGTGCCAGTAGTATGCCTAGCGGGGACACAGATACGCAGTATTTT. This sequence encodes CASSMPSGDTDTQYF. V and J are TRBV19 and TRBJ2-3, with TRBD2 identical over 9 bases. Trimming took 3 bases from V and 2 from J; bases not matched to a gene: 3. Germline V gene data show CDR1 as LNHDA and CDR2 as SQIVND (reference sequence). The CDR3 is 15 amino acids.

The V call is TRBV4-1, the J call TRBJ1-4; tentatively, D is TRBD1 (5 bases). This CDR3 contains 17 residues. Germline CDR1 and CDR2: MGHRA and YSYEKL. V shed 4 bases and J shed 5 bases, with 20 bases lying between them. CDR3 residues: CASSPRGGAGWNEKLFF. Written as DNA, the CDR3 is TGCGCCAGCAGCCCACGTGGAGGGGCGGGGTGGAATGAAAAACTGTTTTTT.

The rearrangement joins TRBV19 to TRBJ2-7; 7 bases line up with TRBD2. Losses at the gene ends were 7 bases for V and 7 bases for J; bases not matched to a gene: 16. Germline V gene sequence: CDR1 LNHDA, CDR2 SQIVND (reference sequence). The CDR3 runs 15 residues. The CDR3 region is CASTRVGGSGGEQYF. CDR3 in DNA: TGTGCCAGTACCAGGGTCGGCGGGAGTGGGGGGGAGCAGTACTTC.

The chain joins TRBV2 to TRBJ2-7; 7 positions match TRBD1. This CDR3 has 15 residues. The V gene end was trimmed by 7 bases and the J gene end by 3 bases; junction bases not matched to a gene: 12. CDR1 and CDR2 from the germline V gene are SNHLY and FYNNEI. CDR3 amino acids: CASKGTGQINYEQYF. The CDR3 nucleotides read TGTGCCAGCAAAGGCACGGGACAGATCAACTACGAGCAGTACTTC.

The rearrangement joins TRBV6-5 to TRBJ2-3; 8 bases are shared with TRBD2. Per germline, CDR1 MNHEY and CDR2 SVGAGI. Trimming took 2 bases from V and 6 from J; bases not matched to a gene: 7. This CDR3 spans 15 amino acids. CDR3 in DNA: TGTGCCAGCAGTTACGGAATAGCGGGATCGGATACGCAGTATTTT. Its translation: CASSYGIAGSDTQYF.

The chain joins TRBV2 to TRBJ1-6; D is perhaps TRBD1 (6 bases). V shed 6 bases and J shed 7 bases, with 13 bases lying between them. The germline gives CDR1 SNHLY, CDR2 FYNNEI. The CDR3 spans 14 residues. CDR3 nucleotides: TGTGCCAGCAGGGGACAATGGGGAAATTCACCCCTCCACTTT. Protein product: CASRGQWGNSPLHF.

The chain employs TRBV11-2 and TRBJ1-6, with D possibly TRBD1 on 6 matching bases. The V end was cut by 0 bases, the J end by 12 bases, with 12 bases between. Germline V gene sequence: CDR1 SGHAT, CDR2 FQNNGV. The length of the CDR3 is 14 residues. The CDR3 is CASSLEGAGLPLHF. The CDR3 DNA reads as TGTGCCAGCAGCTTAGAGGGGGCAGGGCTACCCCTCCACTTT.

The chain has TRBV30 and TRBJ1-6, with D unclear. The CDR3 sequence is 15 residues long. From germline, CDR1 is GTSNPN and CDR2 SVGIG (reference sequence). Trimming removed 5 bases at V and 0 bases at J, with 11 bases between. The CDR3 reads CAWAPRSSYNSPLHF. In DNA form, the CDR3 reads TGTGCCTGGGCTCCCCGGAGCTCCTATAATTCACCCCTCCACTTT.

The rearrangement links TRBV27 to TRBJ1-1, with D possibly TRBD1 on 6 matching bases. V lost 7 bases and J lost 4, with 16 bases in between. CDR3 size: 14 residues. Looked up from germline, CDR1 is MNHEY and CDR2 is SMNVEV (reference sequence). CDR3 coding DNA: TGTGCCAGCAATCGACAGGCGGAAGGCACTGAAGCTTTCTTT. Residues: CASNRQAEGTEAFF.

The chain combines TRBV9 with TRBJ1-2; TRBD1 agrees at 8 bases. Germline CDR1 SGDLS, CDR2 YYNGEE. This CDR3 has 13 residues. Losses at the gene ends were 3 bases for V and 4 bases for J; bases not matched to a gene: 2. The CDR3 here is CASSDGQGYGYTF. The CDR3 DNA reads TGTGCCAGCAGCGACGGACAGGGCTATGGCTACACCTTC.

V and J are TRBV5-4 and TRBJ1-1; D gene unclear. CDR1 is SGHNT and CDR2 is YYREEE in the germline V gene (reference sequence). Between the trimmed V and J ends, which lost 1 base and 7 bases, there was a span of 17 bases. This CDR3 comprises 15 residues. Here the CDR3 reads CASSLTSGPDNEAFF. DNA of the CDR3: TGTGCCAGCAGCTTGACTAGCGGGCCCGATAATGAAGCTTTCTTT.

This clone was detected a few times. This chain uses TRBV11-2 with TRBJ1-6; D gene unclear. The CDR3 contains 14 residues. V was trimmed by 2 bases and J by 5 bases, leaving 7 bases between them. Looked up from germline, CDR1 is SGHAT and CDR2 is FQNNGV. The CDR3 DNA follows: TGTGCCAGCAGCTTAAACGGGGATAATTCACCCCTCCACTTT. Its protein product is CASSLNGDNSPLHF.

The chain carries TRBV4-1 and TRBJ2-5; perhaps TRBD1 as D (6 bases). The CDR3 is 16 residues long. Germline V gives CDR1 MGHRA, CDR2 YSYEKL. V gave up 0 bases and J gave up 5 bases, with 16 bases separating them. Written as DNA, the CDR3 is TGCGCCAGCAGCCAAGATATTGCTGGGGGCCGGGAGACCCAGTACTTC. Translating it yields CASSQDIAGGRETQYF.

The J gene is TRBJ2-7, the V gene TRBV7-6; 9 bases agree with TRBD1. Germline CDR1 is SGHVS and CDR2 is FNYEAQ. The CDR3 covers 15 residues. Trimming cost V 5 bases and J 4 bases; bases outside gene matches: 9. The CDR3 loop reads CASSLRTGGYYEQYF. CDR3 bases: TGTGCCAGCAGCCTACGAACAGGGGGCTATTACGAGCAGTACTTC.